Only a few counts were recorded for the clone carrying this T cell receptor (beta chain). Antigen unknown. The CDR3 has 13 residues. V lost 5 bases and J lost 4; bases outside the gene matches: 2. Germline loops: CDR1 MNHEY, CDR2 SMNVEV (reference sequence). MiXCR, run by TCRdb on the reads, gives a single entry per CDR3 protein. The table includes some 590,000 distinct CDR3 sequences, approximately 40% detected once. The data are from a study of T cell repertoires in cytomegalovirus infection. The source was cultured PBMCs, collected from culture after CMV antigen stimulation. The chain joins TRBV27 to TRBJ2-7; 10 bases are shared with TRBD2. The receptor comes from a human donor in good health (CMV status not recorded). Some clones in this sample may be carry-over from other donors' samples. The CDR3 DNA is TGTGCCAGCAGTACGGGACTAGCGTACGAGCAGTACTTC. Protein product: CASSTGLAYEQYF.